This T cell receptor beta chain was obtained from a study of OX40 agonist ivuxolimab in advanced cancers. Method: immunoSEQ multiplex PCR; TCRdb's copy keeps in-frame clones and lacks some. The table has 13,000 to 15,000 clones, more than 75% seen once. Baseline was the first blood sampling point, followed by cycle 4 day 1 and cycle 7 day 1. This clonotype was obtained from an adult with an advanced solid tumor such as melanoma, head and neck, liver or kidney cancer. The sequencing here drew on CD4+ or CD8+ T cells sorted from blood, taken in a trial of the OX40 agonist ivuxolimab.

The CDR3, as DNA: TGTGCCAGCAGGTCCCAGGTCGGGTACGGCGGCTACACCTTC. Translating it yields CASRSQVGYGGYTF. The rearrangement joins TRBV6-5 to TRBJ1-2; no clear D gene. Trimming stripped 6 bases from V and 8 bases from J, with 19 bases between. The CDR3 runs 14 residues. Per germline, CDR1 MNHEY and CDR2 SVGAGI.